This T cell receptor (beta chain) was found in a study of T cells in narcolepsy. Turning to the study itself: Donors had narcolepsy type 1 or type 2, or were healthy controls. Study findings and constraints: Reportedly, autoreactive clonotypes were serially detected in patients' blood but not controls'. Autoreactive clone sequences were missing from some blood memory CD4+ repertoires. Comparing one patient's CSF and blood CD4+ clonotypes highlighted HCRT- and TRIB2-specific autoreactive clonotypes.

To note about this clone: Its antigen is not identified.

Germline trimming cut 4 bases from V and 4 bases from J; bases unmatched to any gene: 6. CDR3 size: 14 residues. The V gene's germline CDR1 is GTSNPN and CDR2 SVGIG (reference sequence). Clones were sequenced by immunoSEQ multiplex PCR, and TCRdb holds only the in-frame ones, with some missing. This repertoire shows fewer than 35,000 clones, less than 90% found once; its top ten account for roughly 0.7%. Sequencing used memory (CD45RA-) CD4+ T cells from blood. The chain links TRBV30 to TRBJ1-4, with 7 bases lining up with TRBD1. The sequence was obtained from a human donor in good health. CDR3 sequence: CAWKKGQHNEKLFF. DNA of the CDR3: TGTGCCTGGAAAAAGGGACAGCATAATGAAAAACTGTTTTTT.